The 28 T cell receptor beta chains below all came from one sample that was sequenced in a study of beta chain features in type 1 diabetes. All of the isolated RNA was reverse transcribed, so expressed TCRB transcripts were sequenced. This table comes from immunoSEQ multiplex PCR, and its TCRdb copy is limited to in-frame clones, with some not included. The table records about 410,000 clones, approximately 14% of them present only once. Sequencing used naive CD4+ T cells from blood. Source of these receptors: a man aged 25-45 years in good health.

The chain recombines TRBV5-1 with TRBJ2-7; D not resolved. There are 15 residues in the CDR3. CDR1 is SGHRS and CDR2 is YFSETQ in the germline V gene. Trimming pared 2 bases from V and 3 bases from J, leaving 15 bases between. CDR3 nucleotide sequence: TGCGCCAGCAGCTTACGAAATTCCTTGAACTACGAGCAGTACTTC. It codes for CASSLRNSLNYEQYF.

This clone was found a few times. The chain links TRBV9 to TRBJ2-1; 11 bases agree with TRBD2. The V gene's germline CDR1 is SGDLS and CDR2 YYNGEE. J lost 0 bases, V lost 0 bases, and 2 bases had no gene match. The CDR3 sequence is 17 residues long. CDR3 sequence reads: CASSVVAGGSSYNEQFF. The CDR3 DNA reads TGTGCCAGCAGCGTAGTAGCGGGAGGGAGCTCCTACAATGAGCAGTTCTTC.

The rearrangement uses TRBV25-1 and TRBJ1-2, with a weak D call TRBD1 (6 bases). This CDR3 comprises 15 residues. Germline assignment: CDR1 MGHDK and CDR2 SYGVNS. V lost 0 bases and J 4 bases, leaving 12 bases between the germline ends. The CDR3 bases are TGTGCCAGCAGTGAATACGACAGGAGGGGCTATGGCTACACCTTC. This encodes CASSEYDRRGYGYTF.

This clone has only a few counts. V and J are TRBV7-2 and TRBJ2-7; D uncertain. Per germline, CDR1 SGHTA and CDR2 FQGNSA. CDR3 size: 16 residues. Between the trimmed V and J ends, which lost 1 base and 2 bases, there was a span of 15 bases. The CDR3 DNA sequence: TGTGCCAGCAGCTTAGAGTCCGGCTACGGACCCTACGAGCAGTACTTC. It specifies CASSLESGYGPYEQYF.

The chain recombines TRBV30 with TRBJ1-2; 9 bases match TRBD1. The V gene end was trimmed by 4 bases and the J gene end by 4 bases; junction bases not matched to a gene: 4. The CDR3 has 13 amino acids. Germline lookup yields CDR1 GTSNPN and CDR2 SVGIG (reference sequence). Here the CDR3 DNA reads TGTGCCTGGACAGCGGACAGGGGCTATGGCTACACCTTC. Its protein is CAWTADRGYGYTF.

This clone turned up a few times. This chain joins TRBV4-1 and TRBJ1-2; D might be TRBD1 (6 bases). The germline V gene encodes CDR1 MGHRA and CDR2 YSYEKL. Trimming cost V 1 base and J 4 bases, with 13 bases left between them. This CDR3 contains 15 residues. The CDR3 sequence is CASSQGTTGIYGYTF. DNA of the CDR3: TGCGCCAGCAGCCAAGGCACCACAGGGATCTATGGCTACACCTTC.

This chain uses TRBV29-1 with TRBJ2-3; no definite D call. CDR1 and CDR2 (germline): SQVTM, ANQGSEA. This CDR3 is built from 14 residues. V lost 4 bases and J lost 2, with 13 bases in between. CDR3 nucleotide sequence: TGCAGCGTTGTCAGAGCCGCGATCACAGATACGCAGTATTTT. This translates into CSVVRAAITDTQYF.

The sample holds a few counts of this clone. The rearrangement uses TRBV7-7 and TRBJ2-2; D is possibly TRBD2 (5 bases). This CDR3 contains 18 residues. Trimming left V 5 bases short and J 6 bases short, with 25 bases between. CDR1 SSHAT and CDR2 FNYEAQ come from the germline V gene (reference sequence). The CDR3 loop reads CASSASPAPSSSSGELFF. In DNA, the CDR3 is TGTGCCAGCAGCGCTTCACCCGCTCCCTCGTCTAGCTCCGGGGAGCTGTTTTTT.

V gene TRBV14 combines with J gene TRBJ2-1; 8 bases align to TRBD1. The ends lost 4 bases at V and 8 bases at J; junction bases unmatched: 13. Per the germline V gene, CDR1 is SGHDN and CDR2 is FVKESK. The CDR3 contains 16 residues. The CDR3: CASSRLRDRKHDEQFF. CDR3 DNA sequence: TGTGCCAGCAGCCGTCTCCGGGACAGGAAGCATGATGAGCAGTTCTTC.

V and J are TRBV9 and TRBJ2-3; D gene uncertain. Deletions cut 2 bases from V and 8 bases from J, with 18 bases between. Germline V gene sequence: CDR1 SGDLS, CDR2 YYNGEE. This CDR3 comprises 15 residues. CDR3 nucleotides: TGTGCCAGCAGCGTGGATTCGGTTCTTTTGGGTACGCAGTATTTT. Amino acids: CASSVDSVLLGTQYF.

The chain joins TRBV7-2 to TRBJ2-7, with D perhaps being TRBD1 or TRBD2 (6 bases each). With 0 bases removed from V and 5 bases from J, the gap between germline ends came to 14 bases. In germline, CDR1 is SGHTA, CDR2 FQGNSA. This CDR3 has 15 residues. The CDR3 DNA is TGTGCCAGCAGCTTAGCGGGCAGGGGACTGAACGAGCAGTACTTC. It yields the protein CASSLAGRGLNEQYF.

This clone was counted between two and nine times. CDR3 DNA: TGTGCCAGCAGCCTACCTCGGCCCAACACTGAAGCTTTCTTT. Protein sequence: CASSLPRPNTEAFF. The chain recombines TRBV7-9 with TRBJ1-1; D not certain. Trimming took off 5 bases at V and 2 bases at J, with 12 bases between the two ends. CDR3 size: 14 residues. Germline CDR1 SEHNR, CDR2 FQNEAQ (reference sequence).

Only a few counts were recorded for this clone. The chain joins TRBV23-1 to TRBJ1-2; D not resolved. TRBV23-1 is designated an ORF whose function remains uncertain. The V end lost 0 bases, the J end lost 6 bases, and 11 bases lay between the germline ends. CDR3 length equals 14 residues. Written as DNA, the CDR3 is TGCGCCAGCAGTCAATCGGGTGGGGTCGATGGCTACACCTTC. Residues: CASSQSGGVDGYTF.

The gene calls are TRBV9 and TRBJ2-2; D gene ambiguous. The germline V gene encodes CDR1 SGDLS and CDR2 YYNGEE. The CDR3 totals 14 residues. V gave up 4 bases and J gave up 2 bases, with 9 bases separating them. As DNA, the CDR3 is TGTGCCAGCAGCCCCCGGGTTAACACCGGGGAGCTGTTTTTT. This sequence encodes CASSPRVNTGELFF.

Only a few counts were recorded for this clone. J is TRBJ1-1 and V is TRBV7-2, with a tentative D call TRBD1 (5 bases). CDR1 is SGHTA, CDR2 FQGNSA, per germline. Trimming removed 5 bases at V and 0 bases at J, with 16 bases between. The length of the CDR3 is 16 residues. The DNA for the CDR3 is TGTGCCAGCAGCAGGGTGGGAGGGGCCATGAACACTGAAGCTTTCTTT. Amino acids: CASSRVGGAMNTEAFF.

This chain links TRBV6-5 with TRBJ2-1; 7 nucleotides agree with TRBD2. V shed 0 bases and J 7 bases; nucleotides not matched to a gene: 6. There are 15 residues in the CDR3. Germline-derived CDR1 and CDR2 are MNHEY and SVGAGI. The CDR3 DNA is TGTGCCAGCAGTTACTCGGCGGGAGCTCGGAATGAGCAGTTCTTC. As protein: CASSYSAGARNEQFF.

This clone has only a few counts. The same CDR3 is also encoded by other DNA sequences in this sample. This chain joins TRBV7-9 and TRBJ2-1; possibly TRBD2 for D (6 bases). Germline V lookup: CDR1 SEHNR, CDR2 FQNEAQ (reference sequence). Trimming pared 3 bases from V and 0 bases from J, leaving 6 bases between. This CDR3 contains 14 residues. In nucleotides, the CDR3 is TGTGCCAGCAGCTTCGGGGGCTCCTACAATGAGCAGTTCTTC. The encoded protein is CASSFGGSYNEQFF.

The CDR3 region is CASSLEGTASSAQHF. The CDR3 DNA is TGCGCCAGCAGCCTGGAGGGGACGGCATCATCGGCCCAGCATTTT. This chain connects TRBV5-1 to TRBJ1-5, with a weak D call TRBD1 (5 bases). The V end lost 4 bases, the J end lost 11 bases, and 22 bases lay between the germline ends. The length of the CDR3 is 15 residues. CDR1 is SGHRS and CDR2 is YFSETQ in the germline V gene.

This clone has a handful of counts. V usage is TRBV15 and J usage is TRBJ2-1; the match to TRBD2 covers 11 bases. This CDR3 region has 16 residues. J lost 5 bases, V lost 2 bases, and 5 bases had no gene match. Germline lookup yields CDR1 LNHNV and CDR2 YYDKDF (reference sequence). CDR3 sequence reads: CATSRKLAGDHNEQFF. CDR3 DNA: TGTGCCACCAGCAGAAAACTAGCGGGAGACCACAATGAGCAGTTCTTC.

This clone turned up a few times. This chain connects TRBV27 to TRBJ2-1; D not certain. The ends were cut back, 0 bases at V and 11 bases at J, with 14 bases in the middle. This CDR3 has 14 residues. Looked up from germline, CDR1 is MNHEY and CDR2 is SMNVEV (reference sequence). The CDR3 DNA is TGTGCCAGCAGTTTATCGATGTGGGCCGAGAAGCAGTTCTTC. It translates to CASSLSMWAEKQFF.

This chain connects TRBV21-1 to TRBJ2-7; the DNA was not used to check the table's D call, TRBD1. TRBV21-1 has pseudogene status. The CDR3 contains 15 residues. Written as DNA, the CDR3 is TGTGCCAGCAGCAAAGACAGTGACGAACCCTACGAGCAGTACGTC. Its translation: CASSKDSDEPYEQYV.

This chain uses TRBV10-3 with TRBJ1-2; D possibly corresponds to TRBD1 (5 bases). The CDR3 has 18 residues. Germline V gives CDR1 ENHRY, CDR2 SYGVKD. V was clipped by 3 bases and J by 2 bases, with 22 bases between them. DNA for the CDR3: TGTGCCATCAGTGACCCGCTAAGACAGTCTACCAAGAACTATGGCTACACCTTC. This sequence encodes CAISDPLRQSTKNYGYTF.

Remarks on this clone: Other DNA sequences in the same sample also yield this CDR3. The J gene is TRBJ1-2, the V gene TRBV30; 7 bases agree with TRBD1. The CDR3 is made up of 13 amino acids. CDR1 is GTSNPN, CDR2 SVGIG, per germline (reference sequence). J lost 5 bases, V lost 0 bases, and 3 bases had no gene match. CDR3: CAWSVTGAYGYTF. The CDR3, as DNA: TGTGCCTGGAGTGTAACAGGGGCTTATGGCTACACCTTC.

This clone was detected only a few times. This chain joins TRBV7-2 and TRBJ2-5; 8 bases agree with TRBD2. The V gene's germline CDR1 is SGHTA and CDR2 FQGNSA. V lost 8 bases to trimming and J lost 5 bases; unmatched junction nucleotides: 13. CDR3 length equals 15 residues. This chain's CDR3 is CASRPGGARRETQYF. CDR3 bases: TGTGCCAGCCGCCCGGGGGGGGCGAGACGGGAGACCCAGTACTTC.

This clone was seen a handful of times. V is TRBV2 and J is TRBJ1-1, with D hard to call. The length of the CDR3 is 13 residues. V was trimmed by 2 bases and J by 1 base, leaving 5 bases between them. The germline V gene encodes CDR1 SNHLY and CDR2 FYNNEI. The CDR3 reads CASSEIRNTEAFF. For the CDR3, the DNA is TGTGCCAGCAGTGAAATCCGGAACACTGAAGCTTTCTTT.

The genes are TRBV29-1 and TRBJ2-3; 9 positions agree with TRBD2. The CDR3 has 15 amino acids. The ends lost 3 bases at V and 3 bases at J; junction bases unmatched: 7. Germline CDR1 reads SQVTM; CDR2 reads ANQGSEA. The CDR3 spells CSVDTRGRETDTQYF. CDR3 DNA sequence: TGCAGCGTTGATACGCGCGGGAGGGAGACAGATACGCAGTATTTT.

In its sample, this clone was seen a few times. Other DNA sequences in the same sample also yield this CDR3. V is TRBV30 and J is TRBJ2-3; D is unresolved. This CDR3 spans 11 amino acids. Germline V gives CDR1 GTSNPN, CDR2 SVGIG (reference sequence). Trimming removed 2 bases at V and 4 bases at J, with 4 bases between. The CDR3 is CAWSSSDTQYF. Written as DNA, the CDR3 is TGTGCCTGGAGTTCGTCAGATACGCAGTATTTT.

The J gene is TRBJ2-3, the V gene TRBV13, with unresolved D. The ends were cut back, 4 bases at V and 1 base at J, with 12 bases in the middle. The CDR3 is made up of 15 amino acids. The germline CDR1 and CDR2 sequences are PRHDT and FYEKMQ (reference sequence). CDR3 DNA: TGTGCCAGCAGCTCCGCGTACCGGGGCACAGATACGCAGTATTTT. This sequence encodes CASSSAYRGTDTQYF.